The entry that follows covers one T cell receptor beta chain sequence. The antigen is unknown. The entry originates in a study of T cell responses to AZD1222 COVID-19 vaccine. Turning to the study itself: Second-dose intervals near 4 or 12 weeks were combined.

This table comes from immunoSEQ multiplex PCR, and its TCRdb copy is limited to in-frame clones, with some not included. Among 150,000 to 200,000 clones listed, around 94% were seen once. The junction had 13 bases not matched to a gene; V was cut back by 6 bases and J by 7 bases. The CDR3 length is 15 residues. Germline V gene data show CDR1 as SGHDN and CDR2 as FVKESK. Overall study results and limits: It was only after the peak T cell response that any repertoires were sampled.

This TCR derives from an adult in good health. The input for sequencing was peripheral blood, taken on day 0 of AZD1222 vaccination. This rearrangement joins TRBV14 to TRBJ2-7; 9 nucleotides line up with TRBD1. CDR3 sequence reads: CASSRLRDRVGEQYF. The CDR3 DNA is TGTGCCAGCAGTCGGCTCCGGGACAGGGTGGGAGAGCAGTACTTC.